Each of the 2 T cell receptor beta chains below was sequenced from the same sample in a study of blood T cell repertoires in COVID-19. Profiling relied on immunoSEQ multiplex PCR, and the TCRdb table lists in-frame clones only, not all of them. The sample shows about 430,000 clones, nearly 90% of them seen only once. The sequencing input was PBMCs or T cells enriched from blood (not recorded which). The receptor set was obtained from a woman younger than 30 who had been exposed to COVID-19.

This chain uses TRBV28 with TRBJ2-7; 9 nucleotides agree with TRBD2. This CDR3 region has 15 residues. Germline loops: CDR1 MDHEN, CDR2 SYDVKM. With V trimmed by 5 bases and J by 3 bases, 8 bases remained unmatched. This CDR3 reads CASSQPSGDLYEQYF. CDR3 nucleotide sequence: TGTGCCAGCAGTCAGCCTAGCGGGGACCTCTACGAGCAGTACTTC.

The chain joins TRBV19 to TRBJ1-1; D is possibly TRBD1 (5 bases). Germline CDR1 and CDR2: LNHDA and SQIVND (reference sequence). This CDR3 has 13 amino acids. V lost 7 bases and J 1 base, leaving 10 bases between the germline ends. The CDR3 loop reads CASITGPNTEAFF. The CDR3 bases are TGTGCCAGTATCACAGGTCCGAACACTGAAGCTTTCTTT.